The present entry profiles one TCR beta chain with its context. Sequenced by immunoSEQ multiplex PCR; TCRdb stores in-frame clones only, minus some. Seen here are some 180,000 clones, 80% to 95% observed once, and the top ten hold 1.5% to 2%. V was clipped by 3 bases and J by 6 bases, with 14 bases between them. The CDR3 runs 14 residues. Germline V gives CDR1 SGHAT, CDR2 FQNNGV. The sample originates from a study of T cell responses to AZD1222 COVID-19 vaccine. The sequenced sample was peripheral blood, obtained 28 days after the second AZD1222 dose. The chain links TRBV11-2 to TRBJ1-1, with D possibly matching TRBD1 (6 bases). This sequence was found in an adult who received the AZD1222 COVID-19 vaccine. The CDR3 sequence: CASSFFPGESEAFF. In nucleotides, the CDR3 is TGTGCCAGCAGCTTCTTCCCAGGGGAATCTGAAGCTTTCTTT.